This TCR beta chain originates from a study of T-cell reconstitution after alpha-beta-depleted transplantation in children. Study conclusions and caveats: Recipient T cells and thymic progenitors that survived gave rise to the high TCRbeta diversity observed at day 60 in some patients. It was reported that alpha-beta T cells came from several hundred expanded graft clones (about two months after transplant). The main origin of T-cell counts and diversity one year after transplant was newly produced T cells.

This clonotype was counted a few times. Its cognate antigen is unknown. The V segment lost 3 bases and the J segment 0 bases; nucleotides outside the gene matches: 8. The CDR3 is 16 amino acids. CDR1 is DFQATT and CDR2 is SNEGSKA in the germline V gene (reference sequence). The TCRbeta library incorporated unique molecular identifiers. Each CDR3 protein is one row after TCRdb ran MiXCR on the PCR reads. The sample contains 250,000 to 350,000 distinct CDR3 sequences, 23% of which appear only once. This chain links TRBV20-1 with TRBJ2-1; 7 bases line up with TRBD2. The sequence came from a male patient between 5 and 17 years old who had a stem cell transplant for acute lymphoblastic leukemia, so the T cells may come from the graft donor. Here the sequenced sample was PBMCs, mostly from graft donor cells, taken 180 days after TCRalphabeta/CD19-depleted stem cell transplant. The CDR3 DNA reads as TGCAGTGCTAGGGCTAGCGGCTTAAGCTCCTACAATGAGCAGTTCTTC. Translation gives CSARASGLSSYNEQFF.